This T cell receptor (beta chain) was sequenced for a study of cytomegalovirus exposure and HLA in healthy donors. The study's findings and limits: For most subjects, TCR beta sequences were reported to predict HLA-A and HLA-B alleles with accuracy. In a later analysis, a missense DCLRE1C variant was linked to TCR beta V- and J-gene trimming.

V shed 2 bases and J shed 2 bases, with 13 bases lying between them. This CDR3 comprises 15 residues. In germline, CDR1 is SGHTS, CDR2 YDEGEE. PCR primers comprised 60 Vbeta and 13 Jbeta primers. Profiled with immunoSEQ multiplex PCR; TCRdb holds only in-frame clones, not every one. Of 70,000 to 95,000 clones in the sample, 80% are singletons; the top ten hold approximately 1%. Worth noting for this clone: Antigen: not known.

The TCR was taken from a male donor in good health and CMV-seronegative. The specimen was PBMCs. V is TRBV5-8 and J is TRBJ1-1; D unresolved. The CDR3 DNA reads TGTGCCAGCAGCTTAAGGACGGCGGGAAACACTGAAGCTTTCTTT. Translated: CASSLRTAGNTEAFF.